Included here is one TCR beta chain sequence, with context. Antigen unknown. The germline CDR1 and CDR2 sequences are MNHNS and SASEGT. The CDR3 length is 12 residues. These data come from a study of T-cell memory formation after mild COVID-19. Study-level background: Largely donor-specific sequence clusters came from two donors.

Using its own MiXCR run on the 5' RACE reads, TCRdb lists one record per CDR3 protein. The profile shows hundreds of thousands of distinct CDR3 sequences, about a fifth of them singletons. Notes on the study in general: Mostly located in CM and EM were contracting CD4+ clones, with contracting CD8+ clones located in EMRA. Pre-infection memory already had some responding clones, implying cross-reactive memory joined. Clones that got smaller from day 15 to 85 had even CD4/CD8, while clones growing later tipped toward CD4+.

Source material: PBMCs or a T cell subset sorted from them (not recorded which). The sequence derives from an adult woman who had mild COVID-19 (a few samples of this study predate the infection). Cell type and time point are not known. The chain employs TRBV6-1 and TRBJ2-7, with a possible D match to TRBD2 (5 bases). The J call may be wrong; the DNA end is better matched by TRBJ2-1. The DNA of the CDR3 is TGTGCCAGCAGGAGAAGAGACTACGAGCAGTTCTTC. As protein: CASRRRDYEQFF.